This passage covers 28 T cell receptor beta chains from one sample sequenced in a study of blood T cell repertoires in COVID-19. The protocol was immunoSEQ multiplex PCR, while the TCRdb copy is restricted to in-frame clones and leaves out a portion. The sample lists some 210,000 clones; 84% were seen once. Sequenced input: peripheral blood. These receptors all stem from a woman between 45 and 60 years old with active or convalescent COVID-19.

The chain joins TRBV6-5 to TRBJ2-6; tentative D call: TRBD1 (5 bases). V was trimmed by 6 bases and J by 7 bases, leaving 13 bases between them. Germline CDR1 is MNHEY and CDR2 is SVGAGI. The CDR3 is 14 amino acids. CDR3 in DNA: TGTGCCAGCAGACAGGCCTCAGGCGCCAACGTCCTGACTTTC. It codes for CASRQASGANVLTF.

This CDR3 reads CASSPLQGATTYEQYF. In nucleotides, the CDR3 is TGTGCCAGTTCTCCGTTGCAGGGGGCTACAACTTACGAGCAGTACTTC. This chain joins TRBV19 and TRBJ2-7; 8 nucleotides align to TRBD1. The germline V gene encodes CDR1 LNHDA and CDR2 SQIVND (reference sequence). After removal of 8 bases from V and 4 bases from J, the junction contained 16 bases not matched to a gene. The length of the CDR3 is 16 residues. The variable domain in full, with the rest retrieved from reference TRBV19 and TRBJ2-7, is DGGITQSPKYLFRKEGQNVTLSCEQNLNHDAMYWYRQDPGQGLRLIYYSQIVNDFQKGDIAEGYSVSREKKESFPLTVTSAQKNPTAFYLCASSPLQGATTYEQYFGPGTRLTVT.

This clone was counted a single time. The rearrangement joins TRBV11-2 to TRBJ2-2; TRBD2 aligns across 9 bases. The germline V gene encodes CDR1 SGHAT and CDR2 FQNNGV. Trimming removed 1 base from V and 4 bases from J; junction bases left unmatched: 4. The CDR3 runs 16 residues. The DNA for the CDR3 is TGTGCCAGCAGCTTAGTAGCGGGAGCAGTCACCGGGGAGCTGTTTTTT. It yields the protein CASSLVAGAVTGELFF.

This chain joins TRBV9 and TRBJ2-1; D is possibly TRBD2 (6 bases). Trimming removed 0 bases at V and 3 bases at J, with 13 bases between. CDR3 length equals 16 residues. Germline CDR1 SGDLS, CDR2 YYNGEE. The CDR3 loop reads CASSVAGLANYNEQFF. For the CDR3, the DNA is TGTGCCAGCAGCGTAGCGGGTCTAGCGAACTACAATGAGCAGTTCTTC.

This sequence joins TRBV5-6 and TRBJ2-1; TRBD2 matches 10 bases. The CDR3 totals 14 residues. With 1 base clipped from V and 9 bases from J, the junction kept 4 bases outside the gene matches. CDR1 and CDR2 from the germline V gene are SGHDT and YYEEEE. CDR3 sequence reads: CASSLLAGVREQFF. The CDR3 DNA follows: TGTGCCAGCAGCTTGCTAGCGGGGGTCCGTGAGCAGTTCTTC.

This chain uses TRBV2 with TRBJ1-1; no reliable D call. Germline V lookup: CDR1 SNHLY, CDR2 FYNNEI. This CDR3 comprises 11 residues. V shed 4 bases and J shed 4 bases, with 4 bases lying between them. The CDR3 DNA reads TGTGCCAGCAGTGTATCCACTGAAGCTTTCTTT. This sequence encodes CASSVSTEAFF.

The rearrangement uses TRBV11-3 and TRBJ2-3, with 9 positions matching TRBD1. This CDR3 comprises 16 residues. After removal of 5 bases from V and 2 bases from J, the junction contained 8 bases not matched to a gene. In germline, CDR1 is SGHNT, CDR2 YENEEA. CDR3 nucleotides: TGTGCCAGCAGCGCGACAGGGGGGTCGGTCACAGATACGCAGTATTTT. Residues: CASSATGGSVTDTQYF.

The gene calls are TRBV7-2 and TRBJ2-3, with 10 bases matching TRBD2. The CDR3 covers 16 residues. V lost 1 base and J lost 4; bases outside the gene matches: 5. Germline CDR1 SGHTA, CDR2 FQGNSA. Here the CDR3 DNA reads TGTGCCAGCAGCTTAGATCCAGCGGGAGGGTCAGATACGCAGTATTTT. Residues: CASSLDPAGGSDTQYF.

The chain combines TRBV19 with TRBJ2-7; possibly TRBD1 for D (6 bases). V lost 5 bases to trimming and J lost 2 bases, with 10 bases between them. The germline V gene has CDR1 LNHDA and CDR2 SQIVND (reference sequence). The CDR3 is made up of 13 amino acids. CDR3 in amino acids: CASSQGQTYEQYF. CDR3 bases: TGTGCCAGTAGTCAGGGGCAGACCTACGAGCAGTACTTC.

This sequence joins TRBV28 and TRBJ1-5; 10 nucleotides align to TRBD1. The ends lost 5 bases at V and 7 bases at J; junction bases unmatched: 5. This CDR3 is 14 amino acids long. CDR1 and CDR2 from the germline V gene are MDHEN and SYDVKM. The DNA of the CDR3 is TGTGCCAGCAGTGTGGACAGGGGGGGCCAGCCCCAGCATTTT. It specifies CASSVDRGGQPQHF.

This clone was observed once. The CDR3: CASSQGAGTRFEKLFF. CDR3 coding DNA: TGTGCCAGCAGCCAAGGGGCAGGAACAAGATTTGAAAAACTGTTTTTT. The chain links TRBV28 to TRBJ1-4; perhaps TRBD1 as D (5 bases). The V gene lost 6 bases and the J gene lost 7 bases, with 21 bases spanning the gap. CDR1 MDHEN and CDR2 SYDVKM come from the germline V gene. CDR3 length: 16 amino acids.

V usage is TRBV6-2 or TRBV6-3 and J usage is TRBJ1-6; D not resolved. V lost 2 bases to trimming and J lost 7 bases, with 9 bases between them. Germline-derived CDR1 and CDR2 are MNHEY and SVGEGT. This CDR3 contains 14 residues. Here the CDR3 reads CASSYEPENSPLHF. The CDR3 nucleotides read TGTGCCAGCAGTTACGAGCCGGAGAATTCACCCCTCCACTTT.

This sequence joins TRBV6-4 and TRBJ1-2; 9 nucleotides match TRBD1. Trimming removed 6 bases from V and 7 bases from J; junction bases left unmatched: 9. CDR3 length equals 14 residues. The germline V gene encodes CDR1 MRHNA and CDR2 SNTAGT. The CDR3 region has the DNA TGTGCCAGCAGCCGGACAGGGGAAGATGGTGGCTACACCTTC. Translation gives CASSRTGEDGGYTF.

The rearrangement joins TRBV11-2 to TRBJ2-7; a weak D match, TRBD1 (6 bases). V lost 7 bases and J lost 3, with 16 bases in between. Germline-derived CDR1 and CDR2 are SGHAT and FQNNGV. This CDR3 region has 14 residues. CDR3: CASTPRRDNYEQYF. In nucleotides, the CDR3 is TGTGCCAGCACCCCCCGCCGGGACAACTACGAGCAGTACTTC.

The CDR3 spells CASSEGGNTGELFF. In DNA form, the CDR3 reads TGTGCCAGTAGTGAAGGGGGGAACACCGGGGAGCTGTTTTTT. V and J are TRBV19 and TRBJ2-2; D may be TRBD1 (6 bases). Deletions cut 5 bases from V and 1 base from J, with 8 bases between. The germline CDR1 and CDR2 sequences are LNHDA and SQIVND (reference sequence). CDR3 size: 14 residues.

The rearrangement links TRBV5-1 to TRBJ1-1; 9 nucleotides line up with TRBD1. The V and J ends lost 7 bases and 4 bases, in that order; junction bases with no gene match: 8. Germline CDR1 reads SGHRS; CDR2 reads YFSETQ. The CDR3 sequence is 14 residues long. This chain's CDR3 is CASGLTGGATEAFF. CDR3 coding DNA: TGCGCCAGCGGACTGACAGGGGGTGCCACTGAAGCTTTCTTT.

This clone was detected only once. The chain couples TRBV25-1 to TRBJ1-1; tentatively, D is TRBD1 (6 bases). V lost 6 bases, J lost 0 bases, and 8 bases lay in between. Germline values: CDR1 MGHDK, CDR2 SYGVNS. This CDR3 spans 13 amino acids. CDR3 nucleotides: TGTGCCAGCAGAGGGACAATGAACACTGAAGCTTTCTTT. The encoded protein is CASRGTMNTEAFF.

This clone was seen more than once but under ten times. For the CDR3, the DNA is TGTGCCATCAGTGAGAGGCTAGCGGGAGGTTCCCTTTCAGATACGCAGTATTTT. Translated, it gives CAISERLAGGSLSDTQYF. The chain is built from TRBV10-3 and TRBJ2-3, with TRBD2 identical over 11 bases. There are 18 residues in the CDR3. Trimming took 2 bases from V and 4 from J; bases not matched to a gene: 11. Germline lookup yields CDR1 ENHRY and CDR2 SYGVKD.

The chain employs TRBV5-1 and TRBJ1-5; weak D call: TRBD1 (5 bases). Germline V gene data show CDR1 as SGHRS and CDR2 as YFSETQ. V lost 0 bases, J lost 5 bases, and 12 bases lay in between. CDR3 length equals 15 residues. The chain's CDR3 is CASSLDAGKDQPQHF. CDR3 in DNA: TGCGCCAGCAGCTTGGATGCAGGGAAGGATCAGCCCCAGCATTTT.

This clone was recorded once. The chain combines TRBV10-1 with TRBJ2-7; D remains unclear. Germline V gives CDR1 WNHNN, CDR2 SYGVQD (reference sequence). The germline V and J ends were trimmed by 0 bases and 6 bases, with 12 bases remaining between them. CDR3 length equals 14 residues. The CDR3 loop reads CASSESSQLGEQYF. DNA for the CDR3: TGCGCCAGCAGTGAGTCGAGCCAGCTAGGCGAGCAGTACTTC.

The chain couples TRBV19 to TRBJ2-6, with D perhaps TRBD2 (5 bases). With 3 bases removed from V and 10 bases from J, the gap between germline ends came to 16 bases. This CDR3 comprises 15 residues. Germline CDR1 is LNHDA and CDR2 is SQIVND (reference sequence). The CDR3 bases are TGTGCCAGTAGTATCGGGGATTTGAGCCGGAACGTCCTGACTTTC. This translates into CASSIGDLSRNVLTF.

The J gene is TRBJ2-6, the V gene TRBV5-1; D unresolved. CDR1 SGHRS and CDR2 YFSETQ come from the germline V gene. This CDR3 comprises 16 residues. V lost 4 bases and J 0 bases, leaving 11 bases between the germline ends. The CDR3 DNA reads TGCGCCAGCAGCGCCACTACCCCCTCTGGGGCCAACGTCCTGACTTTC. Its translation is CASSATTPSGANVLTF.

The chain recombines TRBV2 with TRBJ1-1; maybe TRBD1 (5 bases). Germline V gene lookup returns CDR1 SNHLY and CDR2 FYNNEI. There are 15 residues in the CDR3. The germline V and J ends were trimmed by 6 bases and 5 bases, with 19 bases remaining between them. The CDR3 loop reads CASSSRGGMGTEAFF. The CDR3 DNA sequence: TGTGCCAGCAGCTCGCGGGGGGGGATGGGAACTGAAGCTTTCTTT.

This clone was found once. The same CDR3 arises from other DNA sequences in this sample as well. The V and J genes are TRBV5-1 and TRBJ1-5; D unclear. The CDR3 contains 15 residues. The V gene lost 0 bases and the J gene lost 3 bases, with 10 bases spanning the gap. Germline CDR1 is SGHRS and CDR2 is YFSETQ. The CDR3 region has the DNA TGCGCCAGCAGCTTGGAGGGAGTCTCCAATCAGCCCCAGCATTTT. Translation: CASSLEGVSNQPQHF.

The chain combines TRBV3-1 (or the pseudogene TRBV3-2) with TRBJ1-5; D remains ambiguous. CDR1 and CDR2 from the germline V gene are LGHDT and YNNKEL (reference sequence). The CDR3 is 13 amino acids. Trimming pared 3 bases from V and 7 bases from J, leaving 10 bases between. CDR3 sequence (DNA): TGTGCCAGCAGCCAGGGCTCGGGGCAGCCCCAGCATTTT. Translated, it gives CASSQGSGQPQHF.

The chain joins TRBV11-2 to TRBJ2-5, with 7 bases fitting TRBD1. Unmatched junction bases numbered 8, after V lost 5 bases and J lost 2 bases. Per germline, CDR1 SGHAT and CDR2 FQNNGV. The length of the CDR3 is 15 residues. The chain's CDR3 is CASSPGGTEQETQYF. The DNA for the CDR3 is TGTGCCAGCAGCCCAGGGGGTACAGAGCAAGAGACCCAGTACTTC.

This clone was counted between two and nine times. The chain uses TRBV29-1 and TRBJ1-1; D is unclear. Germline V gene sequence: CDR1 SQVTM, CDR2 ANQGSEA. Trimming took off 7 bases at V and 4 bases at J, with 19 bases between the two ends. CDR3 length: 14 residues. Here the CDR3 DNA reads TGCAGCGGGCGGCCTTCCGGTGGGAGCACTGAAGCTTTCTTT. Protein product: CSGRPSGGSTEAFF.

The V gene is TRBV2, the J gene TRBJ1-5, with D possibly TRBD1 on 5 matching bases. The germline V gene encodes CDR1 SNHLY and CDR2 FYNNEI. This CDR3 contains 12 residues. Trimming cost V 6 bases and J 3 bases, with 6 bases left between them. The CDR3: CASRQANQPQHF. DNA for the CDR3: TGTGCCAGCAGACAGGCCAATCAGCCCCAGCATTTT.